This entry lists 4 T cell receptor beta chains sequenced from one sample in a study of CD8 T cells in Susac syndrome. RNA was extracted with the RNeasy kit, and a quantity of roughly 0.5 to 1 ug was reverse transcribed using random hexamers. TCRdb re-analysed the immunoSEQ multiplex PCR reads in MiXCR, keeping a single row per CDR3 protein. The sample carries 110,000 to 150,000 distinct CDR3 sequences, about 94% recorded once. Sequenced: CD4+ T cells from PBMCs. The receptors were gathered from a human donor with Susac syndrome.

The gene calls are TRBV11-2 and TRBJ2-5; possible D gene TRBD1, 7 bases. V gave up 4 bases and J gave up 5 bases, with 17 bases separating them. The germline V gene encodes CDR1 SGHAT and CDR2 FQNNGV. This CDR3 region has 15 residues. The CDR3 bases are TGTGCCAGCAGCTCCTCGACAGGGAGGTTGGAGACCCAGTACTTC. As protein: CASSSSTGRLETQYF.

J is TRBJ2-3 and V is TRBV3-1; 10 nucleotides agree with TRBD2. This CDR3 is built from 15 residues. J was trimmed by 4 bases and V by 4 bases; bases with no gene match: 5. From germline, CDR1 is LGHDT and CDR2 YNNKEL (reference sequence). CDR3 protein: CASSPSGRGADTQYF. The CDR3 DNA is TGTGCCAGCAGCCCTAGCGGGAGAGGGGCAGATACGCAGTATTTT.

The chain is built from TRBV6-2 or TRBV6-3 and TRBJ1-5; no definite D call. CDR1 and CDR2 from the germline V gene are MNHEY and SVGEGT. This CDR3 is 16 amino acids long. Trimming stripped 4 bases from V and 3 bases from J, with 16 bases between. In DNA form, the CDR3 reads TGTGCCAGCAGTTCCCCCCCCAGGAGTAACAATCAGCCCCAGCATTTT. Translated, it gives CASSSPPRSNNQPQHF.

The V and J genes are TRBV5-4 and TRBJ1-1; D gene ambiguous. This CDR3 spans 14 amino acids. The V end was cut by 5 bases, the J end by 2 bases, with 13 bases between. CDR1 and CDR2 (germline): SGHNT, YYREEE (reference sequence). Written as DNA, the CDR3 is TGTGCCAGCAGATATGGACTGGGAAACACTGAAGCTTTCTTT. Its protein product is CASRYGLGNTEAFF.